Presented here are 22 T cell receptor beta chains from one specimen sequenced in a study of identical twins (dated by TCRdb to between 2015 and 2016). Libraries were made using 5' RACE. The reads were generated on an Illumina HiSeq 2000. The raw public data were reprocessed by TCRdb itself: fastp quality trimming at Q25, MiXCR clonotype calling, in-frame beta chains only. Each CDR3 protein appears once, grouped with its most common genes and DNA. The sample table records 200,000 to 300,000 distinct CDR3 sequences; about 11% of these occur just once. The ten largest clones add up to 9% to 10% of the sample. The sample consisted of memory T cells sorted from blood. The sample's cell subset or site, from its label and the paper: CD45RO+ enriched T cells. The receptors come from a man aged 50 or older in good health.

The sample holds many counts of this clonotype. The chain carries TRBV12-3 or TRBV12-4 and TRBJ1-1; TRBD1 might be the D (5 bases). Trimming cost V 2 bases and J 4 bases, with 8 bases left between them. The CDR3 contains 13 residues. DNA for the CDR3: TGTGCCAGCAGTTTACAGGGTGGCACTGAAGCTTTCTTT. Protein product: CASSLQGGTEAFF.

This clonotype was found many times. This chain joins TRBV4-1 and TRBJ2-3; a possible D gene is TRBD1 (6 bases). The CDR3 loop spans 16 amino acids. Germline CDR1 is MGHRA and CDR2 is YSYEKL. Deletions cut 3 bases from V and 4 bases from J, with 17 bases between. The DNA for the CDR3 is TGCGCCAGCAGCCAGACCCTTACAACAGGGTCAGATACGCAGTATTTT. Protein product: CASSQTLTTGSDTQYF.

This clonotype was seen a handful of times. J is TRBJ2-3 and V is TRBV5-1; D ambiguous. The CDR3 is made up of 15 amino acids. Germline V gene sequence: CDR1 SGHRS, CDR2 YFSETQ. V lost 0 bases and J 2 bases, leaving 10 bases between the germline ends. CDR3 DNA: TGCGCCAGCAGCTTGGGGCTCCCCCCCACAGATACGCAGTATTTT. Amino acid sequence: CASSLGLPPTDTQYF.

This clonotype showed up many times. The rearrangement uses TRBV7-2 and TRBJ2-1; D not resolved. The CDR3 length is 15 residues. V was clipped by 5 bases and J by 0 bases, with 11 bases between them. CDR1 and CDR2 (germline): SGHTA, FQGNSA. The CDR3 is CASSERHPSYNEQFF. CDR3 nucleotides: TGTGCCAGCAGCGAGCGACACCCCTCCTACAATGAGCAGTTCTTC.

The rearrangement joins TRBV6-1 to TRBJ2-7; D could derive from TRBD1 or TRBD2 (5 bases each). The V end lost 6 bases, the J end lost 0 bases, and 12 bases lay between the germline ends. Germline V gene sequence: CDR1 MNHNS, CDR2 SASEGT. The CDR3 is 14 residues long. The CDR3 loop reads CASRFGTASYEQYF. The CDR3 DNA sequence: TGTGCCAGCAGGTTCGGGACGGCCTCCTACGAGCAGTACTTC.

The V call is TRBV10-3, the J call TRBJ2-7, with a tentative D call TRBD2 (6 bases). Trimming took off 6 bases at V and 0 bases at J, with 15 bases between the two ends. Germline assignment: CDR1 ENHRY and CDR2 SYGVKD. The CDR3 is made up of 15 amino acids. CDR3 DNA sequence: TGTGCCATCAGCCTCGGGGGAAGTAGCTCCTACGAGCAGTACTTC. Encoded protein: CAISLGGSSSYEQYF.

This clonotype was seen a single time. A read error may produce the germline difference seen at one junction end. The chain recombines TRBV7-8 with TRBJ2-7; 7 nucleotides align to TRBD2. Germline V gene data show CDR1 as SGHVS and CDR2 as FQNEAQ. This CDR3 spans 16 amino acids. CDR3 nucleotides: TGTGCCAGCTGCTTAGGGGAGGGGAGCTACTCCTACGAGCAGTACTTC. It encodes CASCLGEGSYSYEQYF.

This chain uses TRBV9 with TRBJ2-1; 11 bases are a match to TRBD2. Germline CDR1 reads SGDLS; CDR2 reads YYNGEE. This CDR3 has 15 residues. The J segment lost 6 bases and the V segment lost 4 bases, leaving 6 bases of the junction unmatched. CDR3 nucleotide sequence: TGTGCCAGCAGCCTCACTAGCGGGAGCGGCAATGAGCAGTTCTTC. This sequence encodes CASSLTSGSGNEQFF. Full variable domain (outside the CDR3, taken from reference TRBV9 and TRBJ2-1): DSGVTQTPKHLITATGQRVTLRCSPRSGDLSVYWYQQSLDQGLQFLIQYYNGEERAKGNILERFSAQQFPDLHSELNLSSLELGDSALYFCASSLTSGSGNEQFFGPGTRLTVL.

The J gene is TRBJ2-3, the V gene TRBV12-3 or TRBV12-4, with TRBD2 matching over 9 bases. V was pared by 3 bases and J by 2 bases, with 3 bases of the junction left unmatched. The length of the CDR3 is 15 residues. CDR3 residues: CASSLAGGVTDTQYF. DNA for the CDR3: TGTGCCAGCAGTTTGGCGGGAGGGGTCACAGATACGCAGTATTTT.

The sample holds many counts of this clonotype. The chain has TRBV7-2 and TRBJ2-6; 7 bases fit TRBD1. Germline V gene lookup returns CDR1 SGHTA and CDR2 FQGNSA. The CDR3 covers 17 residues. With 5 bases clipped from V and 1 base from J, the junction kept 8 bases outside the gene matches. CDR3 region: CASSPRQGRSGANVLTF. CDR3 DNA sequence: TGTGCCAGCAGCCCTAGACAGGGTAGGTCTGGGGCCAACGTCCTGACTTTC.

The chain uses TRBV15 and TRBJ2-3; 7 bases agree with TRBD2. J lost 3 bases, V lost 4 bases, and 4 bases had no gene match. This CDR3 has 14 residues. Germline V gene data show CDR1 as LNHNV and CDR2 as YYDKDF (reference sequence). CDR3 loop: CATSKTSLTDTQYF. In DNA form, the CDR3 reads TGTGCCACCAGCAAGACTAGCCTGACAGATACGCAGTATTTT. Using reference TRBV15 and TRBJ2-3 for the parts outside the CDR3, the full variable domain is DAMVIQNPRYQVTQFGKPVTLSCSQTLNHNVMYWYQQKSSQAPKLLFHYYDKDFNNEADTPDNFQSRRPNTSFCFLDIRSPGLGDTAMYLCATSKTSLTDTQYFGPGTRLTVL.

The sample holds a few counts of this clonotype. The chain recombines TRBV9 with TRBJ1-2; a weak D match, TRBD1 (5 bases). Germline assignment: CDR1 SGDLS and CDR2 YYNGEE. Trimming removed 0 bases from V and 0 bases from J, with 6 bases in between. This CDR3 has 14 amino acids. The CDR3 DNA reads TGTGCCAGCAGCGTAGTGACAGCTAACTATGGCTACACCTTC. Its translation: CASSVVTANYGYTF.

In regard to this clonotype: A single base separates this from a much larger clone, so it may be a read error. The rearrangement links TRBV6-2 or TRBV6-3 to TRBJ2-7, with 7 bases lining up with TRBD1. This CDR3 contains 16 residues. The germline gives CDR1 MNHEY, CDR2 SVGEGT. The CDR3 DNA reads as TGTGCCGGCAGCAACACCGGGACAGCCTACTCCTACGAGCAGTACTTC. Its protein product is CAGSNTGTAYSYEQYF.

This clonotype was found many times. This chain connects TRBV7-9 to TRBJ2-5, with D uncertain. Trimming pared 6 bases from V and 4 bases from J, leaving 12 bases between. CDR3 length: 13 residues. Germline values: CDR1 SEHNR, CDR2 FQNEAQ (reference sequence). The CDR3, as DNA: TGTGCCAGCAGTCTTGTCCCTCGAGAGACCCAGTACTTC. It specifies CASSLVPRETQYF.

This clonotype was seen repeatedly, ten times or more. The chain couples TRBV20-1 to TRBJ2-7; TRBD1 matches 7 bases. The CDR3 runs to 14 residues. With 5 bases clipped from V and 7 bases from J, the junction kept 14 bases outside the gene matches. The germline gives CDR1 DFQATT, CDR2 SNEGSKA (reference sequence). CDR3 protein: CSAWTNRGKDEQYF. For the CDR3, the DNA is TGCAGTGCTTGGACGAACAGGGGAAAAGATGAGCAGTACTTC.

The chain couples TRBV19 to TRBJ1-1, with D possibly matching TRBD1 (6 bases). V dropped 2 bases and J dropped 6 bases, with 10 bases sitting between them. Per the germline V gene, CDR1 is LNHDA and CDR2 is SQIVND (reference sequence). The CDR3 has 13 residues. CDR3 amino acids: CASSITQGPEAFF. CDR3 in DNA: TGTGCCAGTAGTATAACTCAGGGGCCTGAAGCTTTCTTT.

This clonotype has more than one count but fewer than ten. The CDR3 region is CASSFSPGQGAYEQYF. In nucleotides, the CDR3 is TGTGCCAGCAGTTTTTCGCCGGGACAGGGGGCTTACGAGCAGTACTTC. V is TRBV28 and J is TRBJ2-7, with TRBD1 matching over 12 bases. V lost 3 bases, J lost 4 bases, and 7 bases stayed unmatched. This CDR3 is 16 amino acids long. Germline V lookup: CDR1 MDHEN, CDR2 SYDVKM.

CDR3 region: CASSRLAGGTYTGELFF. In DNA, the CDR3 is TGTGCCAGCAGCAGACTAGCGGGGGGGACCTACACCGGGGAGCTGTTTTTT. This rearrangement joins TRBV14 to TRBJ2-2, with 14 bases aligning to TRBD2. The CDR3 loop spans 17 amino acids. Germline loops: CDR1 SGHDN, CDR2 FVKESK. Trimming at V came to 5 bases and at J to 3 bases, leaving 5 bases not matched to a gene.

This clonotype occurred a few times. J is TRBJ2-5 and V is TRBV7-9; the D gene is possibly TRBD2 (5 bases). Germline loops: CDR1 SEHNR, CDR2 FQNEAQ (reference sequence). The CDR3 length is 14 residues. V was clipped by 5 bases and J by 1 base, with 11 bases between them. The CDR3 loop is CASSPRLAQETQYF. Written as DNA, the CDR3 is TGTGCCAGCAGCCCCCGGCTAGCCCAAGAGACCCAGTACTTC.

The table lists this clonotype with many counts. V and J are TRBV20-1 and TRBJ1-5; D remains ambiguous. The CDR3 contains 14 residues. With 6 bases removed from V and 2 bases from J, the gap between germline ends came to 14 bases. Germline V CDR1 and CDR2: DFQATT, SNEGSKA (reference sequence). CDR3 in DNA: TGCAGTGCCGTAGAGGCTCTGGGCAATCAGCCCCAGCATTTT. This codes for CSAVEALGNQPQHF.

V is TRBV6-1 and J is TRBJ1-2; a possible D gene is TRBD1 (5 bases). Germline V CDR1 and CDR2: MNHNS, SASEGT. CDR3 length: 12 amino acids. V was pared by 10 bases and J by 8 bases, with 17 bases between. CDR3 protein: CANRDLSGGYTF. The CDR3 coding sequence is TGTGCCAACCGGGACCTTTCCGGGGGCTACACCTTC.

This clonotype was counted only a few times. V usage is TRBV6-5 and J usage is TRBJ2-3; D is possibly TRBD2 (7 bases). Germline values: CDR1 MNHEY, CDR2 SVGAGI. CDR3 length equals 16 residues. Trimming stripped 3 bases from V and 3 bases from J, with 16 bases between. The CDR3 loop reads CASSYSGGRMTDTQYF. CDR3 DNA sequence: TGTGCCAGCAGTTATTCCGGGGGGCGTATGACAGATACGCAGTATTTT.